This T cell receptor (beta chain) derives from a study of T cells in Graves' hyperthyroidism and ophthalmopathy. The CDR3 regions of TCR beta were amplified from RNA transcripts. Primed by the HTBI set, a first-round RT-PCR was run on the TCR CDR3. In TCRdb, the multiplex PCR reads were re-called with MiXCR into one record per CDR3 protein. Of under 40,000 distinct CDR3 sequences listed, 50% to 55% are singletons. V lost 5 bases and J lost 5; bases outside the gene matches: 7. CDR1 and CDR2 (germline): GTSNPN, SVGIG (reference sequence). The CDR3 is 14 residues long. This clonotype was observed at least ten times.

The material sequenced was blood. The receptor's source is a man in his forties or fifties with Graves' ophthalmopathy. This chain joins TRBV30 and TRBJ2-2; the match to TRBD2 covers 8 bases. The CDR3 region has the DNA TGTGCCTGGGTTAGCGGGATGGGAACCGGGGAGCTGTTTTTT. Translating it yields CAWVSGMGTGELFF. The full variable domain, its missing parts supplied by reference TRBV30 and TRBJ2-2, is SQTIHQWPATLVQPVGSPLSLECTVEGTSNPNLYWYRQAAGRGLQLLFYSVGIGQISSEVPQNLSASRPQDRQFILSSKKLLLSDSGFYLCAWVSGMGTGELFFGEGSRLTVL.